This T cell receptor beta chain was identified in a study of glioma-infiltrating T cells (dated by TCRdb to about 2016). A note on the overall study: Glioma tissue, non-neoplastic brain tissue and matched peripheral blood mononuclear cells were used as sources from which TCR alpha- and beta-chain repertoires were sequenced. To gauge divergence between tissue and blood T-cell populations, every tissue-infiltrating repertoire was compared against the peripheral blood repertoire from the same patient. The paired cohort was made up of three low-grade glioma patients, eight primary glioblastoma patients and three non-glioma patients who contributed non-neoplastic brain tissue.

The iRepertoire nested amplicon-rescue multiplex PCR (arm-PCR) platform was used to amplify TCR alpha and beta CDR3 regions from RNA. The input for one-step reverse transcription and amplification was roughly 85-400 ng of either tissue mRNA or PBMC total RNA. Following bead purification, Illumina adapters were added through a secondary multiplex PCR, and the libraries were then gel-purified between 200 and 400 bp. Internal 6-nucleotide barcodes were carried by the libraries and were used for demultiplexing. Sequencing of libraries was performed on an Illumina MiSeq with 2x220 or 2x250 nucleotide paired-end reads. Concerning the study's data processing: Paired reads were merged using FLASH 1.2.11 and were aligned to the GRCh37 human genome using BWA-MEM, after which TRA and TRB reads were extracted. For V and J assignment, an IMGT-derived reference of cassette sequences and CDR3 motifs that included pseudogenes was used. Reads were translated in three frames, and productive CDR3s were defined as those with a C...FGXG motif and no stop codons. A clonotype was defined as a unique combination of a V-J cassette pair and a CDR3 amino acid sequence. Hamming distance filtering was applied to reads, with thresholds set by the sequence error rate of each sample in mapped regions. TCRdb reran the public reads through fastp at Q25 and MiXCR, keeping productive beta chains. Rows with a matching CDR3 protein are joined into one entry that keeps the most common DNA and genes. TCRdb, not the authors, supplied the V and J calls. This sample lists fewer than 3,500 distinct CDR3 sequences; approximately 86% were detected once. 36% of the sample goes to the ten largest clones.

General study outcomes and caveats: VJ-independent divergence between tissue and blood was found to be below expectation in non-neoplastic patients but above expectation in all gliomas, particularly low-grade gliomas. Small numbers underpinned the group comparisons: 8 or 9 glioblastoma patients, three low-grade glioma patients and three non-neoplastic patients. Only a very small number of CDR3 sequences turned up in both tissue and blood, a result put down to high CDR3 diversity combined with limited sampling.

The CDR3 contains 15 residues, cysteine and phenylalanine counted. The DNA shown is the 45-base CDR3, in frame from base 1. The germline V gene (reference sequence) specifies LNHDA as CDR1 and SQIVND as CDR2. Trimming costs V 2 bases and J 8 bases, and their ends lie 16 bases apart. A remark on this clonotype: Its antigen remains unidentified. Base qualities are not provided; no much larger clone lies one nucleotide away. Being off target in a library aimed at alpha chains, this beta chain has a size of little meaning.

The V and J genes are TRBV19 and TRBJ2-1; matching of 6 bases hints at TRBD2 as the D gene. The sequence derives from a human donor with low-grade glioma or glioblastoma, undergoing nonglioma brain surgery, or in good health (not recorded which). Input material: glioma tissue, nonneoplastic brain tissue, or PBMCs (not recorded which). Read as DNA, the sequence is TGTGCCAGTAGTATATATTGGGGCAGGAGGGATGAGCAGTTCTTC. Its protein reads: CASSIYWGRRDEQFF.